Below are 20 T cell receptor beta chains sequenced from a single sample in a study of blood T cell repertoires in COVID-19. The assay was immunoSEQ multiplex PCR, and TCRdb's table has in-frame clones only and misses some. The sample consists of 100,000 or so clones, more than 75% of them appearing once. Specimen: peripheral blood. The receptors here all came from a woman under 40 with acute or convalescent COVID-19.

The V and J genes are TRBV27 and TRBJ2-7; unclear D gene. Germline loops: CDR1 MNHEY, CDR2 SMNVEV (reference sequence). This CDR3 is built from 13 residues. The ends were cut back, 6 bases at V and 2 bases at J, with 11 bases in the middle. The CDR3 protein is CASSITVTYEQYF. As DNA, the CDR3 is TGTGCCAGCAGCATAACGGTGACCTACGAGCAGTACTTC.

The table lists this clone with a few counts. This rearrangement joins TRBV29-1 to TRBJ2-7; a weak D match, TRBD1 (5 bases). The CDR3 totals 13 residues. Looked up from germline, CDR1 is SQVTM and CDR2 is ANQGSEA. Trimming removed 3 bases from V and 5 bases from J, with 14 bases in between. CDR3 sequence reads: CSVDYGQRNEQYF. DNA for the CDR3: TGCAGCGTTGACTACGGACAAAGGAACGAGCAGTACTTC.

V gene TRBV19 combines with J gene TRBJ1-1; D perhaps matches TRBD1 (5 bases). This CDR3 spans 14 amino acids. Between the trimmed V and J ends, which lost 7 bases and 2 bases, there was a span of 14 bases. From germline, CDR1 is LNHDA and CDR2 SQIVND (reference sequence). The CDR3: CASINVGLNTEAFF. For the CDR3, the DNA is TGTGCCAGTATCAACGTGGGGCTAAACACTGAAGCTTTCTTT.

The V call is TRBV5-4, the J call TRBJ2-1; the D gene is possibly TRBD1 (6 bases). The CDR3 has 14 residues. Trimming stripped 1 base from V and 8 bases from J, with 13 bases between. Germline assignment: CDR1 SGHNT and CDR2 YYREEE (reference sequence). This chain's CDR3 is CASSLPDRTDEQFF. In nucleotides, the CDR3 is TGTGCCAGCAGCTTGCCCGACAGGACGGATGAGCAGTTCTTC. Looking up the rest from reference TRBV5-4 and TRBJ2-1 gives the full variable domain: ETGVTQSPTHLIKTRGQQVTLRCSSQSGHNTVSWYQQALGQGPQFIFQYYREEENGRGNFPPRFSGLQFPNYSSELNVNALELDDSALYLCASSLPDRTDEQFFGPGTRLTVL.

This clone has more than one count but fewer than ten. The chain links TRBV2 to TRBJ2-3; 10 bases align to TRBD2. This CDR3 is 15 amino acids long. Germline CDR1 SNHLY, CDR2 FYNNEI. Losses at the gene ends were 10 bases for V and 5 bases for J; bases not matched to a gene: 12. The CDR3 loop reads CATSRAGGQVDTQYF. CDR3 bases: TGTGCCACCTCCCGAGCGGGGGGGCAAGTAGATACGCAGTATTTT.

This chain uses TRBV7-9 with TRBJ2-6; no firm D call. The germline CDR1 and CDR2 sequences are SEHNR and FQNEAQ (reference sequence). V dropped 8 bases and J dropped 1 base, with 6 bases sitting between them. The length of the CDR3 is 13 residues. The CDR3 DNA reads TGTGCCAGCTCGGAGTCTGGGGCCAACGTCCTGACTTTC. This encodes CASSESGANVLTF.

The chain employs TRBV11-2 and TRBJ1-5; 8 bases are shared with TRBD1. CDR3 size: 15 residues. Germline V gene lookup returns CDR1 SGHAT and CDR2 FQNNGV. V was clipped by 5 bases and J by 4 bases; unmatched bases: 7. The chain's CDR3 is CASSPDRGGNQPQHF. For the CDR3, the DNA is TGTGCCAGCAGCCCAGACAGGGGAGGAAATCAGCCCCAGCATTTT.

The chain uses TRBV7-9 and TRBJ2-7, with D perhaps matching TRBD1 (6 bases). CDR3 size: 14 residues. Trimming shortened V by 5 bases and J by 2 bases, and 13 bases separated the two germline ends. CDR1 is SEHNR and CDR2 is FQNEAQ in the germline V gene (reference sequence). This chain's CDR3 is CASSRQDDPYEQYF. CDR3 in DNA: TGTGCCAGCAGCCGACAGGACGACCCCTACGAGCAGTACTTC.

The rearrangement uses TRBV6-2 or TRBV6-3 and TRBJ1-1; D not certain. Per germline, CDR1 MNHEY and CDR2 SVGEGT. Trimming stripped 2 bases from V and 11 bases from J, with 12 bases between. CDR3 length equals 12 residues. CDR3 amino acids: CASSYVTGEAFF. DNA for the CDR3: TGTGCCAGCAGTTACGTTACGGGAGAGGCTTTCTTT.

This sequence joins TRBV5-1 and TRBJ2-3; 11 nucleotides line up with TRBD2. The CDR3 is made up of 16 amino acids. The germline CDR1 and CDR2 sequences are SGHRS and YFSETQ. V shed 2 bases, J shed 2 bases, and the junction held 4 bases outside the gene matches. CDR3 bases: TGCGCCAGCAGCTTCGGGACTAGCGGACCCACAGATACGCAGTATTTT. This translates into CASSFGTSGPTDTQYF.

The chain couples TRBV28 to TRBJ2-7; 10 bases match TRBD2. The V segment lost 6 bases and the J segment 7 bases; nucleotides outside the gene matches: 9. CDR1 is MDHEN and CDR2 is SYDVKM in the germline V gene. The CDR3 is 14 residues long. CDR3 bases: TGTGCCAGCAGCCGTAGCGGGGGGCCCCGGGAGCAGTACTTC. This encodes CASSRSGGPREQYF. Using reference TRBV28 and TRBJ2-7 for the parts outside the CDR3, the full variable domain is DVKVTQSSRYLVKRTGEKVFLECVQDMDHENMFWYRQDPGLGLRLIYFSYDVKMKEKGDIPEGYSVSREKKERFSLILESASTNQTSMYLCASSRSGGPREQYFGPGTRLTVT.

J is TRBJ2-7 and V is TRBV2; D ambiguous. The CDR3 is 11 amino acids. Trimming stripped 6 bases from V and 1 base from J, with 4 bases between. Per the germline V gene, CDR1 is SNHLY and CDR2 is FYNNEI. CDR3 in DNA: TGTGCCAGCAGGTCTTCCTACGAGCAGTACTTC. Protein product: CASRSSYEQYF. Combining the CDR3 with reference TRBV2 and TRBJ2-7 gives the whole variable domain EPEVTQTPSHQVTQMGQEVILRCVPISNHLYFYWYRQILGQKVEFLVSFYNNEISEKSEIFDDQFSVERPDGSNFTLKIRSTKLEDSAMYFCASRSSYEQYFGPGTRLTVT.

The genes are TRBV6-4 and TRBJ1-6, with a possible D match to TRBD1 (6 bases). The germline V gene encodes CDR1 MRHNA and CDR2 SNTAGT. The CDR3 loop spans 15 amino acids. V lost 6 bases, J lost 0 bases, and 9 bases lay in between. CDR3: CASSPDSSYNSPLHF. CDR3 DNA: TGTGCCAGCAGCCCGGACAGCTCCTATAATTCACCCCTCCACTTT.

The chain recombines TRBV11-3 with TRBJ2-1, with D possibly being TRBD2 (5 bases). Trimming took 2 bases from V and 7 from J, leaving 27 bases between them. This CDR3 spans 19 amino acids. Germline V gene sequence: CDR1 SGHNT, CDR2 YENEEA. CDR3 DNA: TGTGCCAGCAGCTTATATTCGCGTCGGGGATATACGCAGCCGAATGAGCAGTTCTTC. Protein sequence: CASSLYSRRGYTQPNEQFF.

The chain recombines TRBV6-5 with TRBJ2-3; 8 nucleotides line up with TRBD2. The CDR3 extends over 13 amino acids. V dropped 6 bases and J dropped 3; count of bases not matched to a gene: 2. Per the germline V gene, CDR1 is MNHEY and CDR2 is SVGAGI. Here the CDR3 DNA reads TGTGCCAGCAGCGCGGGGGGTACAGATACGCAGTATTTT. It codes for CASSAGGTDTQYF.

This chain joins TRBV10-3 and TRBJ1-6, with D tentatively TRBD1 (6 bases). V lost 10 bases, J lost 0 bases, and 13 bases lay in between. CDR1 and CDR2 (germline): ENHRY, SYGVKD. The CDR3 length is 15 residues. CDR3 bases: TGTGCCACCCGGACAGCCGACTCCTATAATTCACCCCTCCACTTT. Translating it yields CATRTADSYNSPLHF.

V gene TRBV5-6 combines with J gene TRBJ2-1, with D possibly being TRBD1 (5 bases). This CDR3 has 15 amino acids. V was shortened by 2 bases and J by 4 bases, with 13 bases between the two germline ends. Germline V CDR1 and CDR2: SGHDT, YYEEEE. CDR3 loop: CASSLGVTSYNEQFF. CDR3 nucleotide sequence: TGTGCCAGCAGCTTAGGGGTCACCTCATACAATGAGCAGTTCTTC.

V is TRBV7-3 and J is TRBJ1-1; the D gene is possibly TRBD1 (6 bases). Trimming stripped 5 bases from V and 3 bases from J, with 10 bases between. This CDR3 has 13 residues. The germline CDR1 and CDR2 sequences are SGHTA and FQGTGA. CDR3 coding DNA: TGTGCCAGCAGCCGGGCAGGGGACACTGAAGCTTTCTTT. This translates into CASSRAGDTEAFF.

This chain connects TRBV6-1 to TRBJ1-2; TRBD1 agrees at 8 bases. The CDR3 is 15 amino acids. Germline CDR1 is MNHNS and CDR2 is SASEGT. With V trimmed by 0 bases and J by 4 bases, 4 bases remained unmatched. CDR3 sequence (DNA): TGTGCCAGCAGTGAAGCGGGACAGGATTTCTATGGCTACACCTTC. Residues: CASSEAGQDFYGYTF.

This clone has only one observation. Here the CDR3 DNA reads TGTGCCAGCAGTTTCGCGGCCCTTTATGGCTACACCTTC. Encoded protein: CASSFAALYGYTF. The chain joins TRBV28 to TRBJ1-2, with D unclear. This CDR3 comprises 13 residues. V was trimmed by 3 bases and J by 5 bases, leaving 10 bases between them. Germline CDR1 MDHEN, CDR2 SYDVKM.